What follows is one T cell receptor (beta chain) and its context. Its antigen is undetermined. The sample originates from a study of cytomegalovirus exposure and HLA in healthy donors. Study context: Sequencing of about 179 million T cells in an earlier analysis found 95 million to 120 million unique TCR beta sequences.

Overall study results and limits: The study listed 150 to 200 cytomegalovirus-associated TCR beta chains. Relative to the approximately 680-donor mean, N-insertions were reportedly fewer in an Asian-associated ancestry cluster in a later analysis. TCR beta V- and J-gene trimming, according to a later analysis, was linked to a missense DCLRE1C variant.

Use of 60 Vbeta and 13 Jbeta primers characterized the PCR. The repertoire was sequenced with immunoSEQ multiplex PCR; TCRdb's copy has only in-frame clones and lacks some. The sample yields 150,000 to 200,000 clones, 77% seen once. Sequenced sample: PBMCs. The clonotype originates from a man aged 50-59 years in good health and CMV-seropositive.

The DNA for the CDR3 is TGTGCCAGCAGTGGAATCCGGGGGGGGCAGGGAGAAAACACCATATATTTT. Protein product: CASSGIRGGQGENTIYF. J is TRBJ1-3 and V is TRBV6-1; D may be TRBD1 (6 bases). Germline lookup yields CDR1 MNHNS and CDR2 SASEGT. The CDR3 contains 17 residues. Trimming shortened V by 4 bases and J by 6 bases, and 22 bases separated the two germline ends.